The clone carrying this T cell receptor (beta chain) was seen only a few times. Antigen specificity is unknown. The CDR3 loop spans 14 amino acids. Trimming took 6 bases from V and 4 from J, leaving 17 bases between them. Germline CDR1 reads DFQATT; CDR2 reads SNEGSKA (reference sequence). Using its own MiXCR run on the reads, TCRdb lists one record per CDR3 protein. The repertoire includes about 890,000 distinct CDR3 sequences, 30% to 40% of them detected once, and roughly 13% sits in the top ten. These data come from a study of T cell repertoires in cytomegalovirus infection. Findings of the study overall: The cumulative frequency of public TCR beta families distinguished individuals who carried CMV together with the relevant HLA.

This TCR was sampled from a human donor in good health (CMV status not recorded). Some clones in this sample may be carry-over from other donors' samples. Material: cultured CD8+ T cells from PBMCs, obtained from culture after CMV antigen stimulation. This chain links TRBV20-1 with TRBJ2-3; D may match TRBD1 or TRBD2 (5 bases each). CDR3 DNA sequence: TGCAGTGCCCTGGGGCTAGAGGGCGCAGATACGCAGTATTTT. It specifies CSALGLEGADTQYF.